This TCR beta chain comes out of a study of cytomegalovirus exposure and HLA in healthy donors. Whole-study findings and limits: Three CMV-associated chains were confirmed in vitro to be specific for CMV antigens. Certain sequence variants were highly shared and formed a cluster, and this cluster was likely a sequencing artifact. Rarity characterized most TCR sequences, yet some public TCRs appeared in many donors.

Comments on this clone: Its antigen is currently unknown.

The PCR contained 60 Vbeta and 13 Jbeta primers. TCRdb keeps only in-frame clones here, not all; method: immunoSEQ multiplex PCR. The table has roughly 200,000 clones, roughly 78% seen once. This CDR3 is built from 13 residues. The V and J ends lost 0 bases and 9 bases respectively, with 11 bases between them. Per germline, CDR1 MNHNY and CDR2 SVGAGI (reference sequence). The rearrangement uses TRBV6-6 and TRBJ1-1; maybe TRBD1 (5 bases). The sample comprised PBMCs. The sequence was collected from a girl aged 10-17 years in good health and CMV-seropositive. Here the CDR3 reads CASSYSGGGKAFF. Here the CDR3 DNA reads TGTGCCAGCAGTTACTCCGGGGGGGGTAAAGCTTTCTTT.